This paragraph covers one TCR beta chain sequence. Its antigen is unidentified. This specimen comes from a study of shared clonotypes between healthy human individuals. General observations from the study: Several donors shared 4.5% to 6.5% of their naive CD4 clonotypes.

The CDR3 sequence is 14 residues long. With V trimmed by 4 bases and J by 4 bases, 3 bases remained unmatched. The germline gives CDR1 SGHNT, CDR2 YYREEE (reference sequence). Method: immunoSEQ multiplex PCR; TCRdb's copy keeps in-frame clones and lacks some. The sample gives 200,000 to 250,000 clones, 60% to 80% of which show up once; around 10% is in the top ten. The TCR comes from a man aged 30 to 39 in good health. V gene TRBV5-4 combines with J gene TRBJ2-2; 8 positions match TRBD1. Material for sequencing was memory CD4+ T cells sorted from blood. Subset given: CD45RA-negative fraction. CDR3 DNA: TGTGCCAGCAGCCCGACAGGGGCCACCGGGGAGCTGTTTTTT. It specifies CASSPTGATGELFF.